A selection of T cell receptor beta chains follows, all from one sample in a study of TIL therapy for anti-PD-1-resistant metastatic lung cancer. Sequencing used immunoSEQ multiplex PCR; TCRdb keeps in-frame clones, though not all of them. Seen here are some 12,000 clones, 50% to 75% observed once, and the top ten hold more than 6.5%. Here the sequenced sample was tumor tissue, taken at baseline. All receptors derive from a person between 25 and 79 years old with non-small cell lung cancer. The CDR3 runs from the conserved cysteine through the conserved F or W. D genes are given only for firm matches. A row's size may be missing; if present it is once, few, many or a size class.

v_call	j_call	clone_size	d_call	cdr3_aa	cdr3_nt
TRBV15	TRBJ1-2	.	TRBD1	CATSRGRQGDLYGYTF	TGTGCCACCAGCAGAGGAAGACAGGGAGACCTCTATGGCTACACCTTC
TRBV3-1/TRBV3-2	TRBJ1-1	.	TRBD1	CASSQDGRGLEAFF	TGTGCCAGCAGCCAAGATGGGAGGGGGCTTGAAGCTTTCTTT
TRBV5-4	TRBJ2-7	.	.	CASSSDTGYEQYF	TGTGCCAGCAGCTCCGATACCGGGTACGAGCAGTACTTC
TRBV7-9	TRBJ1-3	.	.	CASSLSLSGSGNTIYF	TGTGCCAGCAGCTTATCACTCAGCGGCTCTGGAAACACCATATATTTT
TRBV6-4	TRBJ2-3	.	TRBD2	CASSPSGGTDTQYF	TGTGCCAGCAGCCCTAGCGGGGGCACAGATACGCAGTATTTT
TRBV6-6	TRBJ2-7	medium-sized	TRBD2	CACSGTSWNEQYF	TGTGCCTGCTCCGGGACTAGCTGGAACGAGCAGTACTTC
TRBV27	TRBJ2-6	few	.	CASSFQTATPSGANVLTF	TGTGCCAGCAGTTTCCAGACTGCTACTCCCTCTGGGGCCAACGTCCTGACTTTC
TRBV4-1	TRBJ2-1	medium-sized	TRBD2	CASSQDLGRQAGLAGLNEQFF	TGCGCCAGCAGCCAAGATCTAGGTAGGCAGGCGGGACTAGCGGGTCTCAATGAGCAGTTCTTC
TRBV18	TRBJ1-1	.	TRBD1	CASSPTGDTEAFF	TGTGCCAGCTCACCGACAGGGGACACTGAAGCTTTCTTT
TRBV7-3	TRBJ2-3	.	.	CASSPPGRTDTQYF	TGTGCCAGCAGCCCCCCGGGGAGAACAGATACGCAGTATTTT
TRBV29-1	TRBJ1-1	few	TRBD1	CSTQQGEATEAFF	TGCAGCACGCAACAGGGGGAGGCGACTGAAGCTTTCTTT
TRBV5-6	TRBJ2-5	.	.	CASSGTGKRFGETQYF	TGTGCCAGCAGCGGCACAGGGAAGAGGTTCGGGGAGACCCAGTACTTC
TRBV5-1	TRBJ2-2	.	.	CASSLAQGSNTGELFF	TGCGCCAGCAGCTTGGCCCAGGGGTCGAACACCGGGGAGCTGTTTTTT
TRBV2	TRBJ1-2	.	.	CASRGNRAPDYGYTF	TGTGCCAGCAGAGGAAACAGGGCCCCGGACTATGGCTACACCTTC
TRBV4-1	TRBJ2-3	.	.	CASSVYWTDTDTQYF	TGCGCCAGCAGCGTCTATTGGACGGACACAGATACGCAGTATTTT
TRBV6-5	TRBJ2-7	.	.	CASSYSFLDEQYF	TGTGCCAGCAGTTACTCGTTCCTCGACGAGCAGTACTTC
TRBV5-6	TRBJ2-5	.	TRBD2	CASSQLNAGTKEETQYF	TGTGCCAGCAGTCAACTTAATGCCGGGACTAAAGAAGAGACCCAGTACTTC
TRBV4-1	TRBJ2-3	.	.	CASSQDSPRSGTLSTDTQYF	TGCGCCAGCAGCCAAGATAGCCCGCGCTCCGGGACACTTAGCACAGATACGCAGTATTTT
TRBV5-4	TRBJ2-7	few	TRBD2	CASSAGASGAYEQYF	TGTGCCAGCAGCGCTGGGGCTAGCGGGGCCTACGAGCAGTACTTC
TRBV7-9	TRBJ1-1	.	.	CASSLLAGGNTEAFF	TGTGCCAGCAGCTTATTGGCCGGAGGGAACACTGAAGCTTTCTTT
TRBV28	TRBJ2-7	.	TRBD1	CASRSGQGGEQYF	TGTGCCAGCAGATCGGGACAGGGAGGCGAGCAGTACTTC
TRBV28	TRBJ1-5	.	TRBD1	CASSLQTGGEGQPQHF	TGTGCCAGCAGTTTACAGACAGGGGGCGAAGGGCAGCCCCAGCATTTT
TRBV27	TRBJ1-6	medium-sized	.	CASSIWESYNSPLHF	TGTGCCAGCAGTATCTGGGAATCCTATAATTCACCCCTCCACTTT
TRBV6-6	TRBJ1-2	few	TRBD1	CASSRGGGRDSYGYTF	TGTGCCAGCAGCCGAGGGGGGGGGAGGGACAGCTATGGCTACACCTTC
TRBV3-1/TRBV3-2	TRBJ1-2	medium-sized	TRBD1	CASSHALRDRGLGYTF	TGTGCCAGCAGCCATGCACTCCGGGACAGGGGGCTTGGCTACACCTTC
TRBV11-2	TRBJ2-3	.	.	CASSWRASTDTQYF	TGTGCCAGCAGCTGGAGGGCCAGCACAGATACGCAGTATTTT
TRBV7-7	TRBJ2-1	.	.	CASSLGGSSSYNEQFF	TGTGCCAGCAGCTTGGGAGGTTCTAGCTCCTACAATGAGCAGTTCTTC
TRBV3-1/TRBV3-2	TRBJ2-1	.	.	CASSHERDNYNEQFF	TGTGCCAGCAGCCATGAGCGGGACAACTACAATGAGCAGTTCTTC
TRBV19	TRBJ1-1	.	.	CASSFSWGAAEAFF	TGTGCCAGTAGTTTTTCGTGGGGGGCGGCTGAAGCTTTCTTT
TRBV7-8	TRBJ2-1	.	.	CASSIGTVNNEQFF	TGTGCCAGCAGCATCGGGACGGTTAACAATGAGCAGTTCTTC
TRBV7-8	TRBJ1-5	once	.	CASSSPSLYSNQPQHF	TGTGCCAGCAGCTCCCCCAGTTTGTATAGCAATCAGCCCCAGCATTTT
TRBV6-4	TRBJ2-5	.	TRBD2	CASSPTPGGEETQYF	TGTGCCAGCAGCCCGACCCCGGGGGGGGAAGAGACCCAGTACTTC